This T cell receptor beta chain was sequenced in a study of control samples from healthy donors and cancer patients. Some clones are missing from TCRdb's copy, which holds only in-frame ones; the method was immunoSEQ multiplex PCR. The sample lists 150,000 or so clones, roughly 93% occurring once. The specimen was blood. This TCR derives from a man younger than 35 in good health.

DNA for the CDR3: TGTGCCAGCAGCAAGCTAAACACTGAAGCTTTCTTT. Translated, it gives CASSKLNTEAFF. This chain connects TRBV11-2 to TRBJ1-1, with unresolved D. The V and J ends lost 5 bases and 2 bases respectively, with 6 bases between them. This CDR3 has 12 amino acids. The germline CDR1 and CDR2 sequences are SGHAT and FQNNGV. Based on the CDR3 plus reference TRBV11-2 and TRBJ1-1, the full variable domain is EAGVAQSPRYKIIEKRQSVAFWCNPISGHATLYWYQQILGQGPKLLIQFQNNGVVDDSQLPKDRFSAERLKGVDSTLKIQPAKLEDSAVYLCASSKLNTEAFFGQGTRLTVV.